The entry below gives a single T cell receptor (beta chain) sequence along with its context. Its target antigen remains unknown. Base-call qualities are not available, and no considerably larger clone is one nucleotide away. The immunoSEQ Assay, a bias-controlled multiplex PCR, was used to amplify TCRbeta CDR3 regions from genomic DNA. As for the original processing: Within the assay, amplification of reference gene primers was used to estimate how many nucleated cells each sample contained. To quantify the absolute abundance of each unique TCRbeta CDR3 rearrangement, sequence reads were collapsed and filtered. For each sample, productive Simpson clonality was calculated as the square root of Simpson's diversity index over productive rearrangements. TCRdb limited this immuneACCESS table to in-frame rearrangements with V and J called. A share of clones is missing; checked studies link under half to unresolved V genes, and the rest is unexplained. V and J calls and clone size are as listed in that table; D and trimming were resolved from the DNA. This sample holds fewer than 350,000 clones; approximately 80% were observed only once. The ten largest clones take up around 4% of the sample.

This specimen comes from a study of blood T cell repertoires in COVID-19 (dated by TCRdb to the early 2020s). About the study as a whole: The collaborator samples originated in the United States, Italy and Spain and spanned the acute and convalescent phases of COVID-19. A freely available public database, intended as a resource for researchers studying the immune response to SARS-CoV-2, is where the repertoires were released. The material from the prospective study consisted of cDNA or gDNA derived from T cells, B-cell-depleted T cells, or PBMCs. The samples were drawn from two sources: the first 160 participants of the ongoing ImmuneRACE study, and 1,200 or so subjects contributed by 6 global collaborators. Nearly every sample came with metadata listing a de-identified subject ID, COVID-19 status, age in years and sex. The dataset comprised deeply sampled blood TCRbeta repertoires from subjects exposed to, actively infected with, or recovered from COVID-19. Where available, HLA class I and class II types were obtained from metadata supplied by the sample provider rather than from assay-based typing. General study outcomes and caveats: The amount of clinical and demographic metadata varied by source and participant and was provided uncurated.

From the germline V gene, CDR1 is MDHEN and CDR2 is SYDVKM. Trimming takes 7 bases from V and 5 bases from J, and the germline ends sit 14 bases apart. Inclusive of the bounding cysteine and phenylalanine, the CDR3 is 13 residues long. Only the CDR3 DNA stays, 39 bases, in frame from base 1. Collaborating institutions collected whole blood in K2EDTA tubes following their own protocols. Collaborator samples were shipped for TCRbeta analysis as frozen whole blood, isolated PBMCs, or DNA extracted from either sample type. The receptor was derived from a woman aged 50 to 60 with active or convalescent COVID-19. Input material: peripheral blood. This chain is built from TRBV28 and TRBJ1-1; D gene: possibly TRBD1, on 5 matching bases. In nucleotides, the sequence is TGTGCCAGCATTGGGGCAGGGCAAACTGAAGCTTTCTTT. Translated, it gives CASIGAGQTEAFF. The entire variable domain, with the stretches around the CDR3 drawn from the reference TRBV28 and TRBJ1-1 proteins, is DVKVTQSSRYLVKRTGEKVFLECVQDMDHENMFWYRQDPGLGLRLIYFSYDVKMKEKGDIPEGYSVSREKKERFSLILESASTNQTSMYLCASIGAGQTEAFFGQGTRLTVV.